What follows is one T cell receptor (beta chain) and its context. Its antigen is as yet unknown. CDR1 and CDR2 (germline): SGHTA, FQGNSA. The CDR3 is 17 residues long. J lost 8 bases, V lost 3 bases, and 10 bases had no gene match. TCRdb analysed the reads with MiXCR anew, one entry per CDR3 protein. The sample carries a few hundred thousand distinct CDR3 sequences, roughly 43% recorded once. These data originate in a study of T cell repertoires in cytomegalovirus infection. On the study more broadly: In public TCR beta signatures, there were indications of both CMV infection and matching HLA type. The study's findings and limits: Predominance within the ex vivo response was attributable to HLA-C-restricted CMV-specific TCR beta clonotypes.

Specimen: cultured PBMCs, collected from culture after CMV antigen stimulation. V usage is TRBV7-2 and J usage is TRBJ2-3, with 14 bases lining up with TRBD2. The TCR was taken from a human donor in good health (CMV status not recorded). Some clones in this sample may be carry-over from other donors' samples. CDR3 coding DNA: TGTGCCAGCAGCTTGGAGAGACTAGCGGGGGGGCCGGGTACGCAGTATTTT. Amino acids: CASSLERLAGGPGTQYF.